This T cell receptor beta chain was recovered during a study of identical twins (dated by TCRdb to 2016 to 2018). Background for the entire study: To test whether fetal clonotypes persist, the study used deep sequencing on TCR alpha and beta repertoires from monozygotic twins, unrelated adults of various ages, and cord blood. To rule out contamination, replicate twin experiments were performed at different times with different library preparation protocols. Broader findings and caveats from the paper: Compared with coincidental sharing between unrelated individuals, out-of-frame TCR alpha sequences shared between twins had an excess of sequences with low generation probability. A weaker excess of twin sharing was found in beta out-of-frame sequences because the signal-to-noise ratio was lowered by fewer shared sequences. Zero-insertion analyses could be partly confounded by invariant T cells such as MAIT and iNKT, although diverse VJ usage argued against such confounding for most clonotypes. Abundant cord blood beta clonotypes carried fewer insertions; young adult naive repertoires showed a weaker similar trend, while memory repertoires showed none. Because the same donors could not be followed over many years, the conclusions depended on cross-sectional statistical analysis. In monozygotic twins, out-of-frame TCR alpha sharing was systematically underestimated by recombination models, although the models agreed with sharing between unrelated individuals.

This clonotype has ten or more counts. Its antigen has not been determined. Base qualities are not recorded, but no much larger clone differs from it by a single base. Every donor in the study was a healthy Caucasian. Three pairs of female monozygotic twins, all aged about 18 to 29 years, were included in the twin cohort. Using Miltenyi CD45RO+ enrichment and human naive T-cell isolation kits, memory (CD45RO+) and naive T cells were isolated from PBMC. To prepare the library, 5' RACE was applied. Reads for this sample came from an Illumina HiSeq 2000. A universal primer binding site was added through template switching, and the final cDNA carried a unique molecular identifier so that TCR cDNA molecules could be counted accurately. Specific primers in the conserved constant-segment region were used to synthesize first-strand cDNA for TCR alpha and beta chains. To control for contamination, each cDNA library was double barcoded with a SMART-Mk sample barcode plus Illumina barcodes. Two successive PCR steps introduced TruSeq adapter sequences along with Illumina sample barcodes. The Illumina HiSeq platform was used with custom primers to sequence TCR alpha and beta cDNA libraries. The authors processed their data as follows. MiGEC was used to process raw reads and extract unique molecular identifiers, and MiXCR was used to find CDR3 positions. For each individual, recombination models were inferred using an EM algorithm with the repgenHMM and IGoR tools. Shared clonotypes were analyzed with the tcR package in R, and sharing was normalized by the product of cloneset sizes. Out-of-frame nonproductive sequences were analyzed to study raw recombination free of thymic and clonal selection effects. The public sequencing data were trimmed at Q25 with fastp and processed into clonotypes with MiXCR by TCRdb, which kept only in-frame beta chains. One record per CDR3 amino acid sequence lists the most common genes and DNA. The V and J calls reflect TCRdb's pipeline rather than the authors' work. The sample table records hundreds of thousands of distinct CDR3 sequences; roughly 7% of these occur just once. Clones ranked in the top ten supply 3.5% to 4% of the sample.

The germline ends are 11 bases apart after V is trimmed by 0 bases and J by 2 bases. As encoded in the germline V gene, CDR1 is SGHRS while CDR2 is YFSETQ. The CDR3 has 15 amino acids, counting the end cysteine and phenylalanine. Kept here is only the CDR3 DNA, which spans 45 bases and is read in frame from base 1. This sample also belongs to another study, concerning yellow fever vaccine responses in identical twins. The second paper further reports: The T cell response to vaccination in identical twins was reported by the authors to appear partly convergent and partly personalized. The study precisely tracked vaccine-responding T cell clones in identical twins.

Sequenced material: memory (CD45RO+) T cells sorted from blood. In the paper's terms, the cell subset or site label means: CD45RO+ enriched T cells. The rearranged segments are TRBV5-1 and TRBJ1-1; the D gene cannot be named for sure. The TCR was taken from a woman aged 18-29 years in good health. The nucleotides are TGCGCCAGCAGCTTGGTCGTGGTTGGAAACACTGAAGCTTTCTTT. Its translation is CASSLVVVGNTEAFF.